One sample yielded the 31 T cell receptor beta chains listed below, sequenced in a study of T cells after yellow fever vaccination. In TCRdb, the 5' RACE reads were re-called with MiXCR into one record per CDR3 protein. The data contain 50,000 or so distinct CDR3 sequences, about 7.9% of them singletons. The sequences come from CD8+ T cells sorted from PBMCs, collected roughly 14 days after the first yellow fever vaccination. These receptors were obtained from a man in his late teens or twenties who received the YFV17D yellow fever vaccine.

This clonotype was seen repeatedly, ten times or more. This chain connects TRBV29-1 to TRBJ2-5, with D hard to call. Trimming shortened V by 3 bases and J by 0 bases, and 11 bases separated the two germline ends. The CDR3 has 14 amino acids. Germline V gene sequence: CDR1 SQVTM, CDR2 ANQGSEA. CDR3 in amino acids: CSVEDGRYQETQYF. The CDR3 nucleotides read TGCAGCGTTGAGGACGGACGGTACCAAGAGACCCAGTACTTC.

This clonotype occurred many times. This rearrangement joins TRBV5-6 to TRBJ2-2, with D possibly called TRBD1 or TRBD2 (5 bases each). V was shortened by 4 bases and J by 2 bases, with 18 bases between the two germline ends. The CDR3 is made up of 17 amino acids. Germline V gene lookup returns CDR1 SGHDT and CDR2 YYEEEE. The CDR3 is CASSPGLRQINTGELFF. CDR3 nucleotide sequence: TGTGCCAGCAGCCCGGGGCTTAGGCAGATTAACACCGGGGAGCTGTTTTTT.

This clonotype was observed many times. The chain is built from TRBV4-1 and TRBJ2-7; D is perhaps TRBD1 (5 bases). The germline CDR1 and CDR2 sequences are MGHRA and YSYEKL. With 2 bases removed from V and 3 bases from J, the gap between germline ends came to 8 bases. The CDR3 consists of 13 residues. The CDR3 protein is CASSQWGSYEQYF. In DNA, the CDR3 is TGCGCCAGCAGCCAATGGGGCAGCTACGAGCAGTACTTC.

This clonotype was observed at least ten times. The chain has TRBV7-8 and TRBJ2-1, with 8 bases matching TRBD2. The CDR3 loop spans 15 amino acids. After removal of 5 bases from V and 2 bases from J, the junction contained 5 bases not matched to a gene. Per the germline V gene, CDR1 is SGHVS and CDR2 is FQNEAQ. In nucleotides, the CDR3 is TGTGCCAGCAGCCCCGGGACTAGACCCTACAATGAGCAGTTCTTC. It is translated as CASSPGTRPYNEQFF.

This clonotype was observed many times. This sequence joins TRBV7-2 and TRBJ2-7; D call uncertain. V lost 6 bases and J lost 0, with 18 bases in between. Germline-derived CDR1 and CDR2 are SGHTA and FQGNSA. This CDR3 comprises 16 residues. The CDR3 protein is CASSFEVYRVSYEQYF. DNA for the CDR3: TGTGCCAGCAGTTTCGAGGTCTACCGGGTCTCCTACGAGCAGTACTTC.

This chain joins TRBV12-3 or TRBV12-4 and TRBJ2-3, with no clear D. V lost 5 bases and J 0 bases, leaving 6 bases between the germline ends. The CDR3 is 13 residues long. The DNA for the CDR3 is TGTGCCAGCAGTACGGACAGCACAGATACGCAGTATTTT. It yields the protein CASSTDSTDTQYF.

This clonotype was counted ten times or more. The chain carries TRBV20-1 and TRBJ1-1; D is undetermined. V was shortened by 3 bases and J by 3 bases, with 5 bases between the two germline ends. Germline V CDR1 and CDR2: DFQATT, SNEGSKA (reference sequence). The CDR3 is 11 residues long. CDR3 nucleotide sequence: TGCAGTGCTAGGAGGGACACTGAAGCTTTCTTT. The encoded protein is CSARRDTEAFF.

This clonotype appeared many times. The chain links TRBV12-3 or TRBV12-4 to TRBJ1-1; 12 nucleotides line up with TRBD1. J lost 9 bases, V lost 5 bases, and 13 bases had no gene match. The CDR3 is 16 residues long. CDR3 nucleotide sequence: TGTGCCAGCAGTCCCCGGGACAGGGGGCAGTTGGAGCAAGCTTTCTTT. It yields the protein CASSPRDRGQLEQAFF.

This clonotype was recorded many times. The chain couples TRBV6-5 to TRBJ2-1; 9 positions match TRBD1. Germline V gene data show CDR1 as MNHEY and CDR2 as SVGAGI. J lost 6 bases, V lost 5 bases, and 8 bases had no gene match. This CDR3 region has 15 residues. CDR3 coding DNA: TGTGCCAGCAGTCTGGGACAGGGCTCCGGCAATGAGCAGTTCTTC. Translation: CASSLGQGSGNEQFF.

This clonotype was counted at least ten times. CDR3 DNA sequence: TGTGCCAGCAGTCTCTCAGGGACCGCAGATACGCAGTATTTT. This codes for CASSLSGTADTQYF. The chain employs TRBV5-5 and TRBJ2-3, with D perhaps TRBD1 or TRBD2 (5 bases each). Trimming took off 5 bases at V and 4 bases at J, with 14 bases between the two ends. From germline, CDR1 is SGHKS and CDR2 YYEKEE (reference sequence). The CDR3 sequence is 14 residues long.

In its sample, this clonotype was seen many times. The J gene is TRBJ1-1, the V gene TRBV6-2 or TRBV6-3; weak D call: TRBD1 (5 bases). The germline V gene encodes CDR1 MNHEY and CDR2 SVGEGT. V was shortened by 7 bases and J by 1 base, with 10 bases between the two germline ends. The CDR3 spans 13 residues. The CDR3 DNA follows: TGTGCCAGCACGAGGACACCGAACACTGAAGCTTTCTTT. Protein sequence: CASTRTPNTEAFF.

This clonotype was counted at least ten times. The chain joins TRBV12-3 or TRBV12-4 to TRBJ1-1; no firm D call. V lost 6 bases to trimming and J lost 10 bases, with 12 bases between them. The CDR3 consists of 11 residues. CDR3 bases: TGTGCCAGCAGCCTGGCAGATGGAGCTTTCTTT. Translated: CASSLADGAFF.

The chain combines TRBV20-1 with TRBJ1-3; D might be TRBD1 (5 bases). The germline CDR1 and CDR2 sequences are DFQATT and SNEGSKA (reference sequence). The CDR3 runs 19 residues. The V and J ends lost 3 bases and 3 bases respectively, with 27 bases between them. For the CDR3, the DNA is TGCAGTGCTAGGGCTTCGGGCTGGGGCGGTAGAATAGATGGAAACACCATATATTTT. It codes for CSARASGWGGRIDGNTIYF.

At least ten counts were recorded for this clonotype. V usage is TRBV27 and J usage is TRBJ1-1, with D perhaps TRBD1 (5 bases). The V and J ends lost 4 bases and 5 bases respectively, with 8 bases between them. This CDR3 region has 12 residues. CDR1 is MNHEY, CDR2 SMNVEV, per germline (reference sequence). The CDR3 bases are TGTGCCAGCAGTTCGGGGGGTACTGAAGCTTTCTTT. This sequence encodes CASSSGGTEAFF.

This chain links TRBV12-3 or TRBV12-4 with TRBJ2-2; TRBD1 or TRBD2 may be the D gene (5 bases each). Trimming stripped 4 bases from V and 6 bases from J, with 9 bases between. This CDR3 is built from 13 residues. CDR3 coding DNA: TGTGCCAGCAGTTCAGGGACGGCCGGGGAGCTGTTTTTT. This codes for CASSSGTAGELFF.

This clonotype was detected ten times or more. The chain has TRBV4-1 and TRBJ2-1, with TRBD2 identical over 8 bases. CDR1 is MGHRA and CDR2 is YSYEKL in the germline V gene. The CDR3 sequence is 15 residues long. V lost 4 bases and J lost 2; bases outside the gene matches: 4. The CDR3, as DNA: TGCGCCAGCAGCCGGACGGGGGGGGCCTACAATGAGCAGTTCTTC. Protein product: CASSRTGGAYNEQFF.

This clonotype was found many times. The chain links TRBV27 to TRBJ1-3; D not certain. CDR1 and CDR2 from the germline V gene are MNHEY and SMNVEV (reference sequence). Trimming left V 4 bases short and J 2 bases short, with 6 bases between. This CDR3 spans 13 amino acids. The DNA of the CDR3 is TGTGCCAGCAGTTCGGTGGCTGGAAACACCATATATTTT. Translation: CASSSVAGNTIYF.

The sample holds many counts of this clonotype. This chain uses TRBV20-1 with TRBJ2-1; D is ambiguous. Germline V gene data show CDR1 as DFQATT and CDR2 as SNEGSKA (reference sequence). The CDR3 sequence is 13 residues long. V was clipped by 3 bases and J by 9 bases, with 15 bases between them. The CDR3: CSARAPLSFEQFF. Here the CDR3 DNA reads TGCAGTGCTAGGGCCCCATTAAGTTTTGAGCAGTTCTTC.

This clonotype was picked up many times. The chain carries TRBV9 and TRBJ1-1; D is possibly TRBD1 (6 bases). The germline CDR1 and CDR2 sequences are SGDLS and YYNGEE. Trimming removed 2 bases at V and 1 base at J, with 12 bases between. The CDR3 is 15 amino acids. The CDR3 loop is CASSVSGQPNTEAFF. Here the CDR3 DNA reads TGTGCCAGCAGCGTTTCCGGACAGCCGAACACTGAAGCTTTCTTT.

In its sample, this clonotype ranks as medium-sized. The chain combines TRBV4-2 with TRBJ2-3; 12 bases align to TRBD2. J was trimmed by 3 bases and V by 1 base; bases with no gene match: 2. The length of the CDR3 is 16 residues. The germline V gene encodes CDR1 LGHNA and CDR2 YNFKEQ. DNA of the CDR3: TGTGCCAGCAGCCAAGCACTAGCGGGGGGTACAGATACGCAGTATTTT. Its translation: CASSQALAGGTDTQYF.

The chain employs TRBV12-3 or TRBV12-4 and TRBJ2-5, with TRBD1 matching over 7 bases. The CDR3 runs to 17 residues. The J segment lost 2 bases and the V segment lost 6 bases, leaving 15 bases of the junction unmatched. In DNA, the CDR3 is TGTGCCAGCAGACCACCCAGACAGGGAATGCCTCAAGAGACCCAGTACTTC. As protein: CASRPPRQGMPQETQYF.

This clonotype was seen many times. V and J are TRBV5-6 and TRBJ2-1; perhaps TRBD2 as D (7 bases). CDR3 length equals 13 residues. The V gene's germline CDR1 is SGHDT and CDR2 YYEEEE. V was pared by 2 bases and J by 9 bases, with 12 bases between. CDR3 amino acids: CASSLRGAGEQFF. The DNA of the CDR3 is TGTGCCAGCAGCTTACGGGGGGCGGGTGAGCAGTTCTTC.

This clonotype was seen at least ten times. This chain joins TRBV6-2 or TRBV6-3 and TRBJ2-7; D remains unclear. The germline V gene has CDR1 MNHEY and CDR2 SVGEGT. The CDR3 loop spans 15 amino acids. The V gene lost 2 bases and the J gene lost 0 bases, with 11 bases spanning the gap. The CDR3 sequence: CASSYVPAFSYEQYF. The CDR3 DNA follows: TGTGCCAGCAGTTACGTCCCCGCGTTCTCCTACGAGCAGTACTTC.

Ten or more counts support this clonotype. The V call is TRBV29-1, the J call TRBJ2-5; maybe TRBD2 (5 bases). Germline values: CDR1 SQVTM, CDR2 ANQGSEA. The CDR3 has 12 residues. Deletions cut 2 bases from V and 5 bases from J, with 9 bases between. The CDR3 is CSVELAEETQYF. The DNA of the CDR3 is TGCAGCGTTGAACTAGCCGAGGAGACCCAGTACTTC.

Regarding this clonotype: A much larger clonotype is one base distant, so this may be a read error. The J gene is TRBJ2-1, the V gene TRBV5-5; D may match TRBD1 or TRBD2 (5 bases each). V lost 5 bases and J 3 bases, leaving 9 bases between the germline ends. The CDR3 spans 13 residues. The germline V gene has CDR1 SGHKS and CDR2 YYEKEE (reference sequence). The DNA of the CDR3 is TGTGCCAGCAGGGATGGGGGCTACAATGAGCAGTTCTTC. Translating it yields CASRDGGYNEQFF.

The CDR3 DNA reads TGTGCCAGCAGTACGAAACCACCGGGACAGGGACTCTATGGCTACACCTTC. Amino acids: CASSTKPPGQGLYGYTF. The J gene is TRBJ1-2, the V gene TRBV12-3 or TRBV12-4; TRBD1 matches 9 bases. The CDR3 is 17 residues long. J gave up 4 bases and V 5 bases, and 14 bases lay outside the gene matches.

This clonotype showed up many times. The CDR3, as DNA: TGTGCCAGCAGCTACGGGGGAGGGGACTACAATGAGCAGTTCTTC. This translates into CASSYGGGDYNEQFF. V and J are TRBV7-2 and TRBJ2-1; 7 bases line up with TRBD2. Losses at the gene ends were 4 bases for V and 3 bases for J; bases not matched to a gene: 6. CDR1 and CDR2 from the germline V gene are SGHTA and FQGNSA. This CDR3 is 15 amino acids long.

This clonotype was recorded at least ten times. The chain combines TRBV12-3 or TRBV12-4 with TRBJ1-6, with D unclear. V was clipped by 3 bases and J by 6 bases, with 9 bases between them. The CDR3 totals 14 residues. CDR3 in DNA: TGTGCCAGCAGTTTTTCTCCGACTAATTCACCCCTCCACTTT. It translates to CASSFSPTNSPLHF.

Ten or more counts support this clonotype. The J gene is TRBJ2-5, the V gene TRBV29-1; D is perhaps TRBD1 (6 bases). The CDR3 is 16 amino acids. V was trimmed by 0 bases and J by 5 bases, leaving 19 bases between them. CDR1 is SQVTM, CDR2 ANQGSEA, per germline. The CDR3 DNA reads TGCAGCGTTGAAGACCCAAACAGGGAATTAGGGGAGACCCAGTACTTC. It specifies CSVEDPNRELGETQYF.

This clonotype was detected ten times or more. The chain employs TRBV4-3 and TRBJ1-5; no definite D call. Germline-derived CDR1 and CDR2 are LGHNA and YSLEER. The CDR3 is 13 residues long. The ends were cut back, 5 bases at V and 4 bases at J, with 9 bases in the middle. CDR3 residues: CASSSTINQPQHF. CDR3 coding DNA: TGCGCCAGCAGCTCGACAATTAATCAGCCCCAGCATTTT.

This clonotype occurred many times. The chain uses TRBV12-3 or TRBV12-4 and TRBJ2-3; D remains ambiguous. CDR3 length equals 13 residues. Deletions cut 5 bases from V and 0 bases from J, with 6 bases between. The CDR3 here is CASSPVSTDTQYF. The DNA for the CDR3 is TGTGCCAGCAGTCCGGTGAGCACAGATACGCAGTATTTT.